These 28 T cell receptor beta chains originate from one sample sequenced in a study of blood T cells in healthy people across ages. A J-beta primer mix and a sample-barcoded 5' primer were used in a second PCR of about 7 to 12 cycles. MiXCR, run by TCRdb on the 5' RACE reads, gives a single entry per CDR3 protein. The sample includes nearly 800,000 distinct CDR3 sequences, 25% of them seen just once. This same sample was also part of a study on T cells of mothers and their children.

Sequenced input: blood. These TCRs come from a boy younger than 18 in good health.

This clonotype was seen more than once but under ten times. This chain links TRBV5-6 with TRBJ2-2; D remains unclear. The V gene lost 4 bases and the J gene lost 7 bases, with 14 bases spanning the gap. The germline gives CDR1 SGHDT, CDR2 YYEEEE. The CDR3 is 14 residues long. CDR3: CASSPPFVYGELFF. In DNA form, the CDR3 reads TGTGCCAGCAGCCCCCCCTTTGTATACGGGGAGCTGTTTTTT.

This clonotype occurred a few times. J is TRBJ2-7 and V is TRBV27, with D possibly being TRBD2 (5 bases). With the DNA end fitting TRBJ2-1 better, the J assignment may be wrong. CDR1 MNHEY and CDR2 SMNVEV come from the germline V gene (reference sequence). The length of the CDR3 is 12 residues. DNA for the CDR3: TGTGCCAGCAGTTCCGGGAACAATGAGCAGTTCTTC. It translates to CASSSGNNEQFF.

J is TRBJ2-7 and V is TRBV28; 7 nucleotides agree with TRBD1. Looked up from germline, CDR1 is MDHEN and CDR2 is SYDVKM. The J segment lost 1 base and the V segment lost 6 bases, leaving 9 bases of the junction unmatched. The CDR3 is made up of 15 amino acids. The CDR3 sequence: CASSLPGQASYEQYF. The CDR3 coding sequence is TGTGCCAGCAGCCTCCCCGGACAGGCGTCCTACGAGCAGTACTTC.

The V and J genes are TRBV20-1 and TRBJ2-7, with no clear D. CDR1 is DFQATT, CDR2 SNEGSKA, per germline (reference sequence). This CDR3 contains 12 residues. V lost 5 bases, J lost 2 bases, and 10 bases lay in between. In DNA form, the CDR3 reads TGCAGTGCTGGACGCCTAACCTACGAGCAGTACTTC. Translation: CSAGRLTYEQYF.

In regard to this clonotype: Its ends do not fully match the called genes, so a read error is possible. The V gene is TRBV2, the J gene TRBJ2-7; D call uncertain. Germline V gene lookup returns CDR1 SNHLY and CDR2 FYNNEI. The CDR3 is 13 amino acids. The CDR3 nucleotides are TGTGCCAGCAGTGGAACGATGATAGGGTTCGACACCTTC. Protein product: CASSGTMIGFDTF.

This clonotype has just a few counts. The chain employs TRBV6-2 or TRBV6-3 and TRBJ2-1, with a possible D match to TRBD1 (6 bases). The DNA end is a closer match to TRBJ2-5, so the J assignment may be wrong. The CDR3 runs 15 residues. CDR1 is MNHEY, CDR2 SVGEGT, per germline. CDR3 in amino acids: CASIGTLTMQETQYF. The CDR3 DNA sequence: TGTGCCAGCATCGGGACACTCACCATGCAAGAGACCCAGTACTTC.

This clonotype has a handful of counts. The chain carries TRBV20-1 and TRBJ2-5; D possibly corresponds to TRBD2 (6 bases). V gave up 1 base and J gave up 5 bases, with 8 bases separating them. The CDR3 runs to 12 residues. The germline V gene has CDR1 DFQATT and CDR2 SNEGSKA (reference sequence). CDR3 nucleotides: TGCAGTGCTAGAGCAGGGAGGGAGACCCAGTACTTC. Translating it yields CSARAGRETQYF.

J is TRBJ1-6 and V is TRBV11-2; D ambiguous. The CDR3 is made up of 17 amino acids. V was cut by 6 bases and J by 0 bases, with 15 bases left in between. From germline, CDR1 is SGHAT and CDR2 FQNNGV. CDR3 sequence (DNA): TGTGCCAGCAGAACAAATGAGCCGAGCTCCTATAATTCACCCCTCCACTTT. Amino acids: CASRTNEPSSYNSPLHF. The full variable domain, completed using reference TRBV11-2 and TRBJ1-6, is EAGVAQSPRYKIIEKRQSVAFWCNPISGHATLYWYQQILGQGPKLLIQFQNNGVVDDSQLPKDRFSAERLKGVDSTLKIQPAKLEDSAVYLCASRTNEPSSYNSPLHFGNGTRLTVT.

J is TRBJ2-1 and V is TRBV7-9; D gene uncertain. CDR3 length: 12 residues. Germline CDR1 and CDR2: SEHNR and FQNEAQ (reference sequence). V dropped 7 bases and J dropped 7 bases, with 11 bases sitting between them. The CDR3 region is CASNPPINEQFF. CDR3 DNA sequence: TGTGCCAGCAACCCCCCGATTAATGAGCAGTTCTTC. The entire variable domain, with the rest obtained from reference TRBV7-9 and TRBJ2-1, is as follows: DTGVSQNPRHKITKRGQNVTFRCDPISEHNRLYWYRQTLGQGPEFLTYFQNEAQLEKSRLLSDRFSAERPKGSFSTLEIQRTEQGDSAMYLCASNPPINEQFFGPGTRLTVL.

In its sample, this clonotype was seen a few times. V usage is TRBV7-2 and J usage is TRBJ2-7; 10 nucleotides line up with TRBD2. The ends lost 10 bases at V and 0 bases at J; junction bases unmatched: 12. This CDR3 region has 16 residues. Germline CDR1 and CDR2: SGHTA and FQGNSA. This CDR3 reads CATMGLAGVSSYEQYF. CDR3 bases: TGTGCCACAATGGGGCTAGCGGGAGTTAGCTCCTACGAGCAGTACTTC.

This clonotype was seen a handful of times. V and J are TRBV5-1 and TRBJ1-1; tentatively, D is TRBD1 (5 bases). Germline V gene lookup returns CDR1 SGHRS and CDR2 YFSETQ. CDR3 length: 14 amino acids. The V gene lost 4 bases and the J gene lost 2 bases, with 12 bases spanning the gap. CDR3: CASSPYGGNTEAFF. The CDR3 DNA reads TGCGCCAGCAGCCCTTACGGGGGAAACACTGAAGCTTTCTTT.

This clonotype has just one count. The CDR3 loop reads CASLKDGDIQYF. The CDR3 DNA sequence: TGTGCCAGCTTAAAAGACGGGGACATTCAGTACTTC. The chain has TRBV11-2 and TRBJ2-4; D is possibly TRBD2 (5 bases). Looked up from germline, CDR1 is SGHAT and CDR2 is FQNNGV. The V end was cut by 8 bases, the J end by 8 bases, with 13 bases between. This CDR3 has 12 residues.

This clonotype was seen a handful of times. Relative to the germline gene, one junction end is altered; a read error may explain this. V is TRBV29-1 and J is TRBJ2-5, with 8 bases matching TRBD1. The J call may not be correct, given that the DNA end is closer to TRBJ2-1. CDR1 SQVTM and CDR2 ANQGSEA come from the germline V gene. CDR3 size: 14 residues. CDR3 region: CSVGRTGNHNGQFF. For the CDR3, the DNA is TGCAGCGTGGGTAGGACAGGGAACCACAATGGGCAGTTCTTC.

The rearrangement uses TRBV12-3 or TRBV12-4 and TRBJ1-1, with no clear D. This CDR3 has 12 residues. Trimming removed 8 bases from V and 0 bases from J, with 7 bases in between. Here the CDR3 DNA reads TGTGCCAGCGTTGGCATGAACACTGAAGCTTTCTTT. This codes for CASVGMNTEAFF.

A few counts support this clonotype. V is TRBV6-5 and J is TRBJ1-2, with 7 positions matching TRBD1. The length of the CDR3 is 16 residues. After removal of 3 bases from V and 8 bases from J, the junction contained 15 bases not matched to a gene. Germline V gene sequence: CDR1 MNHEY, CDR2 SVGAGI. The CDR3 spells CASSYILRTGGRGYTF. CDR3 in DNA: TGTGCCAGCAGTTATATCTTAAGGACAGGCGGCAGGGGCTACACCTTC.

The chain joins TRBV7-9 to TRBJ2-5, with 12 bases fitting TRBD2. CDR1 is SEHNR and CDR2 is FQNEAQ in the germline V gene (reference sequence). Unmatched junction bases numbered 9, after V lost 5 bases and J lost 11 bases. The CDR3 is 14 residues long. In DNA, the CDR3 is TGTGCCAGCAGCCCTGGACTAGCGGGAAGGGAGCAGTACTTC. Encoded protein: CASSPGLAGREQYF.

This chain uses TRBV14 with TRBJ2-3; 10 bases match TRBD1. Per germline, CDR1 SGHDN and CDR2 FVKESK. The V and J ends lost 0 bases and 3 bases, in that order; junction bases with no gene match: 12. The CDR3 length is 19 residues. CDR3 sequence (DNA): TGTGCCAGCAGCCAAGATTGGGGGACAGGGGATGTTATTACAGATACGCAGTATTTT. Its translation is CASSQDWGTGDVITDTQYF.

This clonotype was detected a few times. The CDR3 DNA reads TGCGCCAGCAGCCAGGGTGGGACAGGGCGTCTCAATGAGCAGTTCTTC. This encodes CASSQGGTGRLNEQFF. The V call is TRBV4-3, the J call TRBJ2-1, with 9 bases identical to TRBD1. V lost 3 bases to trimming and J lost 6 bases; unmatched junction nucleotides: 9. The CDR3 runs 16 residues. CDR1 and CDR2 (germline): LGHNA, YSLEER.

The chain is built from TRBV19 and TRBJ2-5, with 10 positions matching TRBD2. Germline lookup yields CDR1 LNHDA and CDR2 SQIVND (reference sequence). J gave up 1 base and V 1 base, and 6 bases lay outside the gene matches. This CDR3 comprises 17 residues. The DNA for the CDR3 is TGTGCCAGTAGTATAGTTCTGTCTAGCGGGGGCCAAGAGACCCAGTACTTC. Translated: CASSIVLSSGGQETQYF.

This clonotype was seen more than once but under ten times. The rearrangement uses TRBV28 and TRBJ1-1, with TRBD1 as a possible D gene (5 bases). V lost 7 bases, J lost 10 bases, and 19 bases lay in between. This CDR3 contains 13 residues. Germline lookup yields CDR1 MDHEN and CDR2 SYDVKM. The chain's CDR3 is CASTTTLKGTAFF. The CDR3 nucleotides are TGTGCCAGCACCACTACGTTGAAGGGGACAGCTTTCTTT.

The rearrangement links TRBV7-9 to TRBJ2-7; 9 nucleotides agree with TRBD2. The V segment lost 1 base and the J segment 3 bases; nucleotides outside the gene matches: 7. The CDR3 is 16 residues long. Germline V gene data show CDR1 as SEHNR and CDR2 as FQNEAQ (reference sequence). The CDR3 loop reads CASSLVGLAGIYEQYF. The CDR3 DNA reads TGTGCCAGCAGCTTAGTAGGGCTAGCGGGGATCTACGAGCAGTACTTC. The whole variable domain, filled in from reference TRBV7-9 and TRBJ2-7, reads DTGVSQNPRHKITKRGQNVTFRCDPISEHNRLYWYRQTLGQGPEFLTYFQNEAQLEKSRLLSDRFSAERPKGSFSTLEIQRTEQGDSAMYLCASSLVGLAGIYEQYFGPGTRLTVT.

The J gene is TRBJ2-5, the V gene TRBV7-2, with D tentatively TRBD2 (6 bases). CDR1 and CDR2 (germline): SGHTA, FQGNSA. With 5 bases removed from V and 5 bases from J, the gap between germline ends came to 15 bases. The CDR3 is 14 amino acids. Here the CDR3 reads CASSAREVWETQYF. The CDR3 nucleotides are TGTGCCAGCAGCGCGAGGGAGGTTTGGGAGACCCAGTACTTC.

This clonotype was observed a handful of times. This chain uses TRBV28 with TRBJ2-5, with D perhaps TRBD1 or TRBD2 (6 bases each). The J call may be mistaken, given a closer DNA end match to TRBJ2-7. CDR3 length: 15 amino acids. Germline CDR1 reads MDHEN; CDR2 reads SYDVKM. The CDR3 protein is CASTPSDSGRYEQYF. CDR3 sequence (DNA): TGTGCCAGCACCCCCTCGGACAGCGGGCGCTACGAGCAGTACTTC.

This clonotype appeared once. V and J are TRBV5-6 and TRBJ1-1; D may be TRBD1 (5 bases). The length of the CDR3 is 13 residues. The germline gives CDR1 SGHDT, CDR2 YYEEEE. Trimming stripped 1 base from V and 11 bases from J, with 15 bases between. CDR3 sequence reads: CASSLIQVGRAFF. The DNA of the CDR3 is TGTGCCAGCAGCTTGATACAGGTGGGGAGGGCTTTCTTT. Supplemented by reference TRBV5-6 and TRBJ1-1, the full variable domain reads DAGVTQSPTHLIKTRGQQVTLRCSPKSGHDTVSWYQQALGQGPQFIFQYYEEEERQRGNFPDRFSGHQFPNYSSELNVNALLLGDSALYLCASSLIQVGRAFFGQGTRLTVV.

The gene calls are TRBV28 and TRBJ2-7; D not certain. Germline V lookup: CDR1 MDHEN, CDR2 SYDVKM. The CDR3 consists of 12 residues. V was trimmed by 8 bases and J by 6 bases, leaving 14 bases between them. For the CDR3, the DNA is TGTGCCAGCTCTGTAGATGTCGGCGAGCAGTACTTC. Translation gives CASSVDVGEQYF.

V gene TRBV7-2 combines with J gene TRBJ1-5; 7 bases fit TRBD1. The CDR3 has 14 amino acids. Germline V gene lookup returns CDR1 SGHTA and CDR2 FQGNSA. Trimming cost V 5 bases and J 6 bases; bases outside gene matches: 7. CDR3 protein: CASSGRQGAQPQHF. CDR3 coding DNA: TGTGCCAGCAGCGGTAGACAGGGTGCTCAGCCCCAGCATTTT.

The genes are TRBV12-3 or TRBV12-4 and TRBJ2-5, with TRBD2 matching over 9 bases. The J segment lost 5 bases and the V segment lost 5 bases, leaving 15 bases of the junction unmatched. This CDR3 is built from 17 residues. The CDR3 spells CASSPSGVAGAWETQYF. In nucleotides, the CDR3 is TGTGCCAGCAGTCCCTCGGGAGTAGCGGGGGCGTGGGAGACCCAGTACTTC.

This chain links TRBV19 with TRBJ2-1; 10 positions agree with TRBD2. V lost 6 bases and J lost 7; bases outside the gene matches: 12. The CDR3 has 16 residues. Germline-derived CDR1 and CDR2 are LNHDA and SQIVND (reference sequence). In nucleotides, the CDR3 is TGTGCCAGTAGAGATCCCAGCGGGAGGGCCTGGAATGAGCAGTTCTTC. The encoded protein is CASRDPSGRAWNEQFF.